The following is a TCR beta chain sequence with its context. Its antigen is not known. TCRdb's copy holds only in-frame clones and misses some; the assay was immunoSEQ multiplex PCR. The sample carries about 64,000 clones, 84% recorded once. These data are taken from a study of OX40 agonist ivuxolimab in advanced cancers. Study in general: Of mixed ages from 23 to 79 and averaging about 56 years, the group was around 78% male. General observations from the study: Some patients without response likewise showed low normalized clonal expansion.

The V end was cut by 6 bases, the J end by 4 bases, with 17 bases between. Germline CDR1 reads SQVTM; CDR2 reads ANQGSEA. This CDR3 is built from 14 residues. The genes are TRBV29-1 and TRBJ2-3; possibly TRBD1 or TRBD2 for D (5 bases each). The specimen was CD4+ or CD8+ T cells sorted from blood, collected in a trial of the OX40 agonist ivuxolimab. The clonotype was recovered from an adult with an advanced solid tumor such as melanoma, head and neck, liver or kidney cancer. DNA of the CDR3: TGCAGCGTCAGCCGGGACCAAGGATCAGATACGCAGTATTTT. It translates to CSVSRDQGSDTQYF.